These 5 T cell receptor beta chains originate from one sample sequenced in a study of blood T cell repertoires in COVID-19. Sequencing was performed with immunoSEQ multiplex PCR; in TCRdb, only in-frame clones are kept and a portion is missing. Among some 210,000 clones, 89% were seen once, and the ten largest hold roughly 6%. Input material: peripheral blood. All receptors come from a man in his 60s who had recovered from COVID-19.

Written as DNA, the CDR3 is TGCGCCAGCAGCTTGGGCGAGTACAGGACCTCCCGCGAGCAGTACTTC. Amino acid sequence: CASSLGEYRTSREQYF. This chain links TRBV5-1 with TRBJ2-7; weak D call: TRBD1 (5 bases). CDR3 length: 16 amino acids. The germline V gene has CDR1 SGHRS and CDR2 YFSETQ. The V end lost 0 bases, the J end lost 6 bases, and 19 bases lay between the germline ends.

This chain connects TRBV6-5 to TRBJ2-7; TRBD1 matches at 8 bases. Germline V CDR1 and CDR2: MNHEY, SVGAGI. V gave up 3 bases and J gave up 0 bases; unmatched junction bases: 4. CDR3 length: 15 residues. This CDR3 is CASSYSGQASYEQYF. CDR3 DNA: TGTGCCAGCAGTTATTCGGGACAGGCCTCCTACGAGCAGTACTTC.

This chain connects TRBV4-2 to TRBJ1-5; 8 bases line up with TRBD1. The germline V gene encodes CDR1 LGHNA and CDR2 YNFKEQ. This CDR3 spans 16 amino acids. Losses at the gene ends were 3 bases for V and 7 bases for J; bases not matched to a gene: 11. The CDR3 loop is CASSQTGQGGDQPQHF. For the CDR3, the DNA is TGTGCCAGCAGCCAGACTGGACAGGGAGGCGACCAGCCCCAGCATTTT.

Here the CDR3 DNA reads TGTGCCAGCAGTCCCAGGGCTGGGGCCAACGTCCTGACTTTC. It is translated as CASSPRAGANVLTF. The chain carries TRBV6-5 and TRBJ2-6; tentative D call: TRBD1 (5 bases). V was cut by 5 bases and J by 2 bases, with 7 bases left in between. The CDR3 has 14 residues. Germline V CDR1 and CDR2: MNHEY, SVGAGI.

The chain is built from TRBV11-3 and TRBJ2-3; 9 bases align to TRBD2. Germline V gene data show CDR1 as SGHNT and CDR2 as YENEEA. J gave up 6 bases and V 6 bases, and 10 bases lay outside the gene matches. The CDR3 has 15 amino acids. The CDR3 reads CASRKSGGKSDTQYF. The CDR3 coding sequence is TGTGCCAGCAGAAAGAGCGGGGGGAAATCGGATACGCAGTATTTT.